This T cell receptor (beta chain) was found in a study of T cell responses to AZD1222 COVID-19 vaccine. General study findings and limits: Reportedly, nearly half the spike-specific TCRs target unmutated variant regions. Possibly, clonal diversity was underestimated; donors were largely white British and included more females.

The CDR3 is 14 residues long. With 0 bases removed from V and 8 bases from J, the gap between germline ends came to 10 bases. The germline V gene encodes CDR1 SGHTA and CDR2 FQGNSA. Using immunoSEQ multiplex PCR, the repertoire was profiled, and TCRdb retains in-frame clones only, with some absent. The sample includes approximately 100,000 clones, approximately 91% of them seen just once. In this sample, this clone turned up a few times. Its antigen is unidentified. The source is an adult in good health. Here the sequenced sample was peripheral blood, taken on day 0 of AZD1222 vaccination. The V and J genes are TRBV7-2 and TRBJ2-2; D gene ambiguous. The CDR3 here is CASSLAAFSGELFF. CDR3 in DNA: TGTGCCAGCAGCTTAGCGGCTTTCTCAGGGGAGCTGTTTTTT.